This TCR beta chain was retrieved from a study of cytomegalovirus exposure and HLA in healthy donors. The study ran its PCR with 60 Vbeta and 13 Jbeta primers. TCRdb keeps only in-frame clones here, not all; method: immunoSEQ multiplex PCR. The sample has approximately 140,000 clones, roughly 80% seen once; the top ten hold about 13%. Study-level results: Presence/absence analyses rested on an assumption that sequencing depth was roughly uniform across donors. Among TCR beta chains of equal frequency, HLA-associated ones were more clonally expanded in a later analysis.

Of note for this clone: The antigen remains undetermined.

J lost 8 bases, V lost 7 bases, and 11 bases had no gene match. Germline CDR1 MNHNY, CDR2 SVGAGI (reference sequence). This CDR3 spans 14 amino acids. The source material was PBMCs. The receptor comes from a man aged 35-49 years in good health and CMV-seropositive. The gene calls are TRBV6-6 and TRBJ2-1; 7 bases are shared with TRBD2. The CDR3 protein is CASNGGGPMDEQFF. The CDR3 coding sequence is TGTGCCAGCAATGGGGGAGGGCCTATGGATGAGCAGTTCTTC.